The present T cell receptor beta chain was sequenced within a study of T cell repertoires in aging, cancer and after chemotherapy. Study-wide context: Pre- and post-chemotherapy samples were paired from glioblastoma patients treated with temozolomide-based therapy.

Rearranged V-D-J TRB sequences were amplified with a mixed TRB-A/B primer pool. TCRdb re-derived calls from the multiplex PCR reads in MiXCR, one entry per CDR3 protein. The table shows over 1,500 distinct CDR3 sequences, with around 60% occurring only once. J lost 4 bases, V lost 5 bases, and 3 bases had no gene match. Germline V CDR1 and CDR2: DFQATT, SNEGSKA (reference sequence). The CDR3 runs 14 residues. Peripheral blood genomic DNA, not sorted cells or RNA, was the template. This sequence was found in a human donor with a solid tumor. The sequenced material came from blood. V and J are TRBV20-1 and TRBJ2-7, with TRBD2 identical over 15 bases. This CDR3 reads CSAGLAGGPYEQYF. CDR3 nucleotides: TGCAGTGCTGGACTAGCGGGAGGGCCTTACGAGCAGTACTTC.